This T cell receptor (beta chain) was observed in a study of blood T cell repertoires in COVID-19. Measured with immunoSEQ multiplex PCR; TCRdb has only the in-frame clones, and not every one. The repertoire consists of around 310,000 clones, with 75% to 90% occurring once and the leading ten covering about 5%. The CDR3 length is 15 residues. Germline trimming cut 7 bases from V and 10 bases from J; bases unmatched to any gene: 10. Germline V gives CDR1 MNHEY, CDR2 SVGAGI. Sequenced material: PBMCs or T cells enriched from blood (not recorded which). This chain links TRBV6-5 with TRBJ1-4; the match to TRBD1 covers 12 bases. This receptor was taken from a man younger than 45 who had recovered from COVID-19. CDR3 DNA sequence: TGTGCCAGCACCAAAATGGGACAGGGGGCAGGAAAACTGTTTTTT. Residues: CASTKMGQGAGKLFF.